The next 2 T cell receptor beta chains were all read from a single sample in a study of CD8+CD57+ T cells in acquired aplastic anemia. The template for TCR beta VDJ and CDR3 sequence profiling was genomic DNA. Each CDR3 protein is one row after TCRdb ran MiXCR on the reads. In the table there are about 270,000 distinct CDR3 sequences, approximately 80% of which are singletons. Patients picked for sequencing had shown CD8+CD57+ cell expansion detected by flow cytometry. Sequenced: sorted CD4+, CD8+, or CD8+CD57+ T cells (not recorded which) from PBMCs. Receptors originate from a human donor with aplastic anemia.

CDR3 nucleotide sequence: TGTGCCAGCAGCTTGGGCGCCGAGCAAGCCCTCCAGTTCTTC. It codes for CASSLGAEQALQFF. The chain links TRBV7-3 to TRBJ2-5; no clear D gene. The end of the DNA fits TRBJ2-1 better, so the J call may be wrong. The CDR3 is 14 residues long. The germline gives CDR1 SGHTA, CDR2 FQGTGA.

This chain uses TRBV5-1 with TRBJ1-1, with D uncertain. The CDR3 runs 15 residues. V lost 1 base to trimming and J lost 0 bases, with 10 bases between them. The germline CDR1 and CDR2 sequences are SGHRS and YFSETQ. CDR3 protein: CASSLPPGVNTEAFF. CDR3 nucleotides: TGCGCCAGCAGCTTGCCCCCTGGGGTGAACACTGAAGCTTTCTTT.